In its sample, the clone carrying this TCR beta chain is medium-sized. What it binds is unknown. Trimming removed 3 bases from V and 4 bases from J, with 13 bases in between. The length of the CDR3 is 14 residues. CDR1 DFQATT and CDR2 SNEGSKA come from the germline V gene (reference sequence). The sample originates from a study of breast tumors, draining lymph nodes, adjacent tissues. Study results and caveats: Compared with lymph nodes, tumors were less diverse; compared with nontumor tissue, more.

TCRdb fed the multiplex PCR reads into MiXCR, producing one record per CDR3 protein. This sample has over 15,000 distinct CDR3 sequences, with 50% to 60% found just once. Sequenced input: tumor-adjacent breast tissue. The receptor's source is a female donor with breast cancer. Some clones in this sample may be carry-over from other donors' samples. The rearrangement uses TRBV20-1 and TRBJ1-5, with a possible D match to TRBD1 (5 bases). The CDR3 bases are TGCAGTGCTAGCGGAGGGGAATTGAATCAGCCCCAGCATTTT. Translation: CSASGGELNQPQHF.